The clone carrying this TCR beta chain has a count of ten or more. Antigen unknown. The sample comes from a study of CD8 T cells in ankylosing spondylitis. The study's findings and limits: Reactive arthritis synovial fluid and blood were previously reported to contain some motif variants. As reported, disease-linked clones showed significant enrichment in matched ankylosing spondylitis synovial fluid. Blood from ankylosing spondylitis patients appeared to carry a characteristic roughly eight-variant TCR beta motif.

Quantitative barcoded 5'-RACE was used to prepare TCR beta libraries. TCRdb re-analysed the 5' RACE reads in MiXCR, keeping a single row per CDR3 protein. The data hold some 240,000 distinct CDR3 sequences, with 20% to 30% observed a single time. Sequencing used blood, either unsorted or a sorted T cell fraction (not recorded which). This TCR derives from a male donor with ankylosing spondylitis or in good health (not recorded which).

For the CDR3, the DNA is TGCAGTGCTATTTCGGGGGCGAACACCGGGGAGCTGTTTTTT. Protein sequence: CSAISGANTGELFF. This sequence joins TRBV20-1 and TRBJ2-2, with a tentative D call TRBD2 (6 bases). CDR3 length equals 14 residues. The V and J ends lost 4 bases and 0 bases respectively, with 9 bases between them. Looked up from germline, CDR1 is DFQATT and CDR2 is SNEGSKA (reference sequence).